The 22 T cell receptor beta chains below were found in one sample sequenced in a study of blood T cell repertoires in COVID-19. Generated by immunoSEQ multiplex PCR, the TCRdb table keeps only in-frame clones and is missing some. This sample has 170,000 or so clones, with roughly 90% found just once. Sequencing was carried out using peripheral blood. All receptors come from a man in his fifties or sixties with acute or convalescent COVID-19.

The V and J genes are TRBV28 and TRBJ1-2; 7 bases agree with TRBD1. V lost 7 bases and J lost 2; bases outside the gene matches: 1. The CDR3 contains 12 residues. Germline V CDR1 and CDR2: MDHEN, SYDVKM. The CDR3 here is CASKDRNYGYTF. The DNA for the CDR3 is TGTGCCAGCAAGGACAGGAACTATGGCTACACCTTC.

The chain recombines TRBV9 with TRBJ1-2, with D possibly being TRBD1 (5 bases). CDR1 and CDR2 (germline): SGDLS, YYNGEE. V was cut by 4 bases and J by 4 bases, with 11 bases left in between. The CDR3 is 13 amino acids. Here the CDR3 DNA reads TGTGCCAGCAGCACCGGGGGACGCTATGGCTACACCTTC. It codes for CASSTGGRYGYTF.

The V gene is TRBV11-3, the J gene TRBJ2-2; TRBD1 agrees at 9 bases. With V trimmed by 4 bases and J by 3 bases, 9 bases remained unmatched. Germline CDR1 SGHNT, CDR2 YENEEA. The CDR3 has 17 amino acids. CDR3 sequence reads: CASSSDRDRDHTGELFF. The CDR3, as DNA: TGTGCCAGCAGCTCGGACCGGGACAGGGATCACACCGGGGAGCTGTTTTTT.

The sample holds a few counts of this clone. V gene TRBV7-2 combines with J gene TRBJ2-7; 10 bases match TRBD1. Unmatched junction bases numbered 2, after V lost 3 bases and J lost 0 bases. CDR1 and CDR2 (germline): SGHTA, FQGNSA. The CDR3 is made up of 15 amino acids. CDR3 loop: CASSLGTGDSYEQYV. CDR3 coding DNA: TGTGCCAGCAGCTTGGGGACAGGGGACTCCTACGAGCAGTACGTC.

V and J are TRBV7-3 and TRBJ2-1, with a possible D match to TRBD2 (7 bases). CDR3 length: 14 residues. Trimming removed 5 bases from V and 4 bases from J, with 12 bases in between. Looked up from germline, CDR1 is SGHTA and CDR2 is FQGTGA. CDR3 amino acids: CASSPGGRYNEQFF. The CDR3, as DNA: TGTGCCAGCAGCCCCGGGGGGCGGTACAATGAGCAGTTCTTC.

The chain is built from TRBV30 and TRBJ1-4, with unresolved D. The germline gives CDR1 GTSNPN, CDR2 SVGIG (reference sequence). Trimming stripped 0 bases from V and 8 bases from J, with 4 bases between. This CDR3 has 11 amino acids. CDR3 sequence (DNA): TGTGCCTGGAGTGTACGGGAAAAACTGTTTTTT. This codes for CAWSVREKLFF.

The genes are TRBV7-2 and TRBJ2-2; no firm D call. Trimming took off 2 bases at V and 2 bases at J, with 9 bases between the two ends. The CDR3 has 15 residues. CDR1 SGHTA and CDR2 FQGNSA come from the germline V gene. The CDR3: CASSLLTVNTGELFF. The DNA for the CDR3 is TGTGCCAGCAGCTTACTTACAGTTAACACCGGGGAGCTGTTTTTT.

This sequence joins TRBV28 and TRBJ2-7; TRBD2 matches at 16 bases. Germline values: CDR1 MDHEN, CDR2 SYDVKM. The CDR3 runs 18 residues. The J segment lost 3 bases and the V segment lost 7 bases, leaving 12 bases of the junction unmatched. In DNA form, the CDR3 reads TGTGCCAGCACCCCCCCGGGACTAGCGGGAGGGCGGGGCTACGAGCAGTACTTC. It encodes CASTPPGLAGGRGYEQYF.

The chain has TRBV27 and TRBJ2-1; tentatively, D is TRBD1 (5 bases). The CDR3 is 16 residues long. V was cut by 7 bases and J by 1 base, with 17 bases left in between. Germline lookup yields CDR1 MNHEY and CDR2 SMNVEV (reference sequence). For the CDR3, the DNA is TGTGCCAGCAAAGAAGGGCCAGGGTCTTCCTACAATGAGCAGTTCTTC. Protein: CASKEGPGSSYNEQFF.

This CDR3 reads CASGLGRGMSEAFF. In DNA, the CDR3 is TGTGCTAGTGGTTTGGGCAGGGGTATGTCTGAAGCTTTCTTT. The rearrangement uses TRBV12-5 and TRBJ1-1, with D perhaps matching TRBD1 (6 bases). Germline loops: CDR1 LGHNT, CDR2 FRNRAP. The CDR3 has 14 amino acids. Trimming left V 1 base short and J 6 bases short, with 12 bases between.

The CDR3 nucleotides are TGTGCCAGCTCACCACCGACTAGCACAGATACGCAGTATTTT. Protein product: CASSPPTSTDTQYF. The V and J genes are TRBV18 and TRBJ2-3; no reliable D call. CDR3 length: 14 amino acids. V lost 0 bases, J lost 0 bases, and 4 bases lay in between. Per the germline V gene, CDR1 is KGHSH and CDR2 is LQKENI.

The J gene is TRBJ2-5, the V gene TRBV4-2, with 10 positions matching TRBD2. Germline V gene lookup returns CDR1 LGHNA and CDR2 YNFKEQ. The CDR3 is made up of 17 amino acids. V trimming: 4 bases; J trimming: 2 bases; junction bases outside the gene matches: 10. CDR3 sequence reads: CASSLPRSSGSQETQYF. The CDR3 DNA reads TGTGCCAGCAGCCTACCTAGATCTAGCGGGAGTCAAGAGACCCAGTACTTC.

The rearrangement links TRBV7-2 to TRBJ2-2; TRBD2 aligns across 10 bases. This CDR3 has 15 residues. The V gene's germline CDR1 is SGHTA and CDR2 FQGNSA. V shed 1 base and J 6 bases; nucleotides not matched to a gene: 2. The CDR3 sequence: CASSLVAGGAGELFF. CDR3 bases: TGTGCCAGCAGCTTAGTAGCGGGGGGAGCCGGGGAGCTGTTTTTT.

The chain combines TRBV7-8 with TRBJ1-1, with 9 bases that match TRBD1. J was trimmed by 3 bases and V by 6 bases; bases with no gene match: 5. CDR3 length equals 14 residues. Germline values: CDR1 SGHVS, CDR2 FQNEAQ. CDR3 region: CASRNRGRDTEAFF. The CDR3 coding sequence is TGTGCCAGCAGGAACAGGGGGCGAGACACTGAAGCTTTCTTT. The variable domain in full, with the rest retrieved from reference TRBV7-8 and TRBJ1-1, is GAGVSQSPRYKVAKRGQDVALRCDPISGHVSLFWYQQALGQGPEFLTYFQNEAQLDKSGLPSDRFFAERPEGSVSTLKIQRTQQEDSAVYLCASRNRGRDTEAFFGQGTRLTVV.

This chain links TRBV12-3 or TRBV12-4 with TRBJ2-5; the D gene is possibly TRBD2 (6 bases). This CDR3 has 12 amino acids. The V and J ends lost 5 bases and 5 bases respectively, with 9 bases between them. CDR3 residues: CASSTGEETQYF. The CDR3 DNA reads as TGTGCCAGCAGTACGGGGGAGGAGACCCAGTACTTC.

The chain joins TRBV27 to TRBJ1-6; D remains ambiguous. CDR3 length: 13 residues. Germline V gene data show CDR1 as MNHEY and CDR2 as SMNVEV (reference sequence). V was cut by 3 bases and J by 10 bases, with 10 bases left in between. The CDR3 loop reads CASSLQVESPLHF. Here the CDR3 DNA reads TGTGCCAGCAGTTTGCAGGTTGAGTCACCCCTCCACTTT.

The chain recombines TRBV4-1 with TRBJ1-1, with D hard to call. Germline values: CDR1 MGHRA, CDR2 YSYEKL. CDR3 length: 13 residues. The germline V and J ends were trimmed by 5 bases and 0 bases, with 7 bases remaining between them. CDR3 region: CASSSHLNTEAFF. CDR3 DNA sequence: TGCGCCAGCAGCTCCCATCTGAACACTGAAGCTTTCTTT.

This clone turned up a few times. This chain's CDR3 is CASGRAPGANVLTF. The CDR3 coding sequence is TGTGCCAGCGGGAGGGCTCCTGGGGCCAACGTCCTGACTTTC. The chain joins TRBV2 to TRBJ2-6; 7 nucleotides line up with TRBD2. The germline CDR1 and CDR2 sequences are SNHLY and FYNNEI. This CDR3 is built from 14 residues. Trimming took 8 bases from V and 2 from J; bases not matched to a gene: 3.

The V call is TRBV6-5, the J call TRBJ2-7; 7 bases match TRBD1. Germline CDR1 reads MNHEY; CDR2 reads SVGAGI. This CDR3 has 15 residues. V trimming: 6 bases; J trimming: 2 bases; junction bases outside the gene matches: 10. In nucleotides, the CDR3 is TGTGCCAGCAGACCCGAACAGGGGCCGACCTACGAGCAGTACTTC. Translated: CASRPEQGPTYEQYF.

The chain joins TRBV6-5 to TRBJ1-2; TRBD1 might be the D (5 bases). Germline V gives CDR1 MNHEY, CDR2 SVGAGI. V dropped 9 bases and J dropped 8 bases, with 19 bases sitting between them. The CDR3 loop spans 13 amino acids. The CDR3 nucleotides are TGTGCCAGTCGTACCCGGGACTCTTGGGGCTACACCTTC. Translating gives CASRTRDSWGYTF.

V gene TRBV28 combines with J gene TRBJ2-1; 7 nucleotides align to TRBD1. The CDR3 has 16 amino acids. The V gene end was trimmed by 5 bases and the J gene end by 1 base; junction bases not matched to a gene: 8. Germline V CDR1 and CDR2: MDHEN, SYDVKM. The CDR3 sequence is CASSARGGGSYNEQFF. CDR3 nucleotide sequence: TGTGCCAGCAGTGCGCGAGGGGGCGGATCCTACAATGAGCAGTTCTTC.

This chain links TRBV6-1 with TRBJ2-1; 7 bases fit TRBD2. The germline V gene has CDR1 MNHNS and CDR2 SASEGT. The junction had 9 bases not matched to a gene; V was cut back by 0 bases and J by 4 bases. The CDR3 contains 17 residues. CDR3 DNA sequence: TGTGCCAGCAGTGAAGCGGAGGGCGGGAGTGGGTACAATGAGCAGTTCTTC. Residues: CASSEAEGGSGYNEQFF.